This TCR beta chain was sequenced for a study of CXCR3-negative and CXCR3-positive naive CD8 T cells. Looking at the study overall: Across all libraries, TRB reads numbered roughly 140 million, with about 1.5 +/- 0.3 million in each library.

Of note for this clonotype: Antigen unknown.

Germline V lookup: CDR1 LNHDA, CDR2 SQIVND (reference sequence). There are 14 residues in the CDR3. Each TRB cDNA library was prepared by 5' RACE (with UMI labels). Using the 5' RACE reads, TCRdb records one entry per CDR3 protein without DNA. The table gives 100,000 to 150,000 distinct CDR3 sequences; the top ten clones make up roughly 0.3% of it. Whole-study results and caveats: Naive CXCR3-negative and CXCR3-positive cells had similar TRBV-TRBJ usage; memory differed. Compared with CXCR3-negative naive cells, CXCR3-positive naive cells showed more hydrophobic TRB CDR3s.

This chain links TRBV19 with TRBJ1-1; TCRdb names TRBD1, which stays unverified in the absence of DNA. The material sequenced was naive CXCR3- CD8+ T cells from blood. Subset in this sample: CD45RO-CCR7+CD27+CD95- naive CD8+ T cells lacking CXCR3 (TNR3-). The source is a human donor in good health. Some clones in this sample may be carry-over from other donors' samples. CDR3 protein: CASDDRAEGTEAFF.